Listed below are T cell receptor beta chains from one sample, sequenced in a study of T-cell memory formation after mild COVID-19. TCRdb reanalysed the 5' RACE reads using MiXCR and keeps one entry per CDR3 protein. Found here are about 150,000 distinct CDR3 sequences, approximately 21% of them singletons; the top ten hold about 2.3%. The sample taken for sequencing was PBMCs or a T cell subset sorted from them (not recorded which). The receptors stem from an adult woman who had mild COVID-19 (a few samples of this study predate the infection). Cell type and time point are not known. The CDR3 runs from the conserved cysteine through the conserved F or W. D genes are given only for firm matches. Not all rows give a size; the values are once, few, many and, for expanded clones, a class.

D | size | J | V | DNA | CDR3
. | medium-sized | TRBJ2-3 | TRBV7-3 | TGTGCCAGCAGCTTAGGCCAAGTCACAGATACGCAGTATTTT | CASSLGQVTDTQYF
. | . | TRBJ1-1 | TRBV7-9 | TGTGCCAGCAGCTCCAATAGACGGTCCAAGGCGGTAAACACTGAAGCTTTCTTT | CASSSNRRSKAVNTEAFF
TRBD1 | . | TRBJ2-7 | TRBV9 | TGTGCCAGCAGCGTGACCGGGACAGGGTCGGACGAGCAGTACTTC | CASSVTGTGSDEQYF
TRBD2 | few | TRBJ2-5 | TRBV5-1 | TGCGCCAGCAGCTTGATCCCGACTAGCGGGGGAGAGACCCAGTACTTC | CASSLIPTSGGETQYF
TRBD2 | few | TRBJ2-7 | TRBV4-2 | TGTGCCAGCAGCCAAGATGCAGGGACTAACTACGAGCAGTACTTC | CASSQDAGTNYEQYF
TRBD1 | . | TRBJ1-5 | TRBV5-1 | TGCGCCAGCAGCGCAAGGCCAGGGGGCTGGGATCAGCCCCAGCATTTT | CASSARPGGWDQPQHF
TRBD2 | . | TRBJ2-1 | TRBV7-9 | TGTGCCAGCAGCTTAGTCTCGACTAGCGGGGGGTACAATGAGCAGTTCTTC | CASSLVSTSGGYNEQFF
. | . | TRBJ1-1 | TRBV7-2 | TGTGCCAGCAGCTTCGACACTGAAGCTTTCTTT | CASSFDTEAFF
. | . | TRBJ2-1 | TRBV7-8 | TGTGCCAGCAGCTTAAATTCAGTTTCCTACAATGAGCAGTTCTTC | CASSLNSVSYNEQFF
. | few | TRBJ1-2 | TRBV5-6 | TGTGCCAGCAGCCTTCGGCGAGACGGAACGTTTGGCTACACCTTC | CASSLRRDGTFGYTF